These 21 T cell receptor beta chains were sequenced from one sample in a study of blood T cells in healthy people across ages. The use of a sample-barcoded 5' primer and a J-beta primer mix characterized a second PCR of roughly 6 to 11 cycles. TCRdb itself ran the 5' RACE reads through MiXCR, one entry per CDR3 protein. The sample has 650,000 to 1,000,000 distinct CDR3 sequences; around 50% are singletons. Sequenced input: blood. Receptors were obtained from a man older than 75 in good health.

The sample holds one count of this clonotype. V gene TRBV4-3 combines with J gene TRBJ2-7; 11 nucleotides match TRBD1. The CDR3 runs 14 residues. The ends lost 3 bases at V and 6 bases at J; junction bases unmatched: 4. CDR1 is LGHNA and CDR2 is YSLEER in the germline V gene. CDR3 nucleotide sequence: TGCGCCAGCAGCCATGGGACAGGGGGTGGCGAGCAGTACTTC. This encodes CASSHGTGGGEQYF.

The chain uses TRBV5-1 and TRBJ2-7, with TRBD2 matching over 7 bases. The germline V gene encodes CDR1 SGHRS and CDR2 YFSETQ. The CDR3 totals 16 residues. J lost 4 bases, V lost 0 bases, and 10 bases had no gene match. CDR3 in DNA: TGCGCCAGCAGCTTGGATGCTGGTTCTAGCGGTTACGAGCAGTACTTC. Its translation is CASSLDAGSSGYEQYF.

Ten or more counts support this clonotype. This chain connects TRBV15 to TRBJ2-3; possibly TRBD2 for D (7 bases). CDR3 length equals 16 residues. Germline V lookup: CDR1 LNHNV, CDR2 YYDKDF (reference sequence). V lost 2 bases, J lost 1 base, and 13 bases lay in between. The CDR3 region has the DNA TGTGCCACCAGCAGAAGAGTAGGGGGGGGCACAGATACGCAGTATTTT. It codes for CATSRRVGGGTDTQYF.

This clonotype was detected a few times. The CDR3 spells CASSQQVAGGLGYTF. In DNA form, the CDR3 reads TGCGCCAGCAGCCAACAGGTCGCAGGTGGTCTGGGCTACACCTTC. This chain joins TRBV4-3 and TRBJ1-2; no reliable D call. CDR1 and CDR2 from the germline V gene are LGHNA and YSLEER. The ends were cut back, 2 bases at V and 8 bases at J, with 18 bases in the middle. This CDR3 has 15 residues.

This clonotype was found many times. This chain uses TRBV25-1 with TRBJ2-7; D may be TRBD1 (5 bases). The CDR3 has 14 residues. In germline, CDR1 is MGHDK, CDR2 SYGVNS. The germline V and J ends were trimmed by 6 bases and 2 bases, with 14 bases remaining between them. The CDR3 is CASRGPVFPYEQYF. CDR3 sequence (DNA): TGTGCCAGCAGGGGGCCCGTGTTCCCCTACGAGCAGTACTTC.

J is TRBJ2-4 and V is TRBV7-2; 9 positions agree with TRBD2. The V and J ends lost 3 bases and 8 bases, in that order; junction bases with no gene match: 8. Germline CDR1 SGHTA, CDR2 FQGNSA. CDR3 length equals 15 residues. The CDR3 reads CASSLRASGIDIQYF. CDR3 bases: TGTGCCAGCAGCTTGAGGGCTAGCGGGATAGACATTCAGTACTTC. Drawing the rest from reference TRBV7-2 and TRBJ2-4, the complete variable domain is GAGVSQSPSNKVTEKGKDVELRCDPISGHTALYWYRQSLGQGLEFLIYFQGNSAPDKSGLPSDRFSAERTGGSVSTLTIQRTQQEDSAVYLCASSLRASGIDIQYFGAGTRLSVL.

This clonotype appeared a few times. The V gene is TRBV28, the J gene TRBJ1-2; TRBD1 is a possible D gene (6 bases). The CDR3 runs 13 residues. The germline CDR1 and CDR2 sequences are MDHEN and SYDVKM. Trimming removed 1 base at V and 4 bases at J, with 7 bases between. The CDR3, as DNA: TGTGCCAGCAGTTTATTCAGGGGCTATGGCTACACCTTC. Protein sequence: CASSLFRGYGYTF.

The chain couples TRBV28 to TRBJ1-5, with 9 bases aligning to TRBD1. Germline values: CDR1 MDHEN, CDR2 SYDVKM. CDR3 length equals 15 residues. Trimming took 6 bases from V and 4 from J; bases not matched to a gene: 7. In nucleotides, the CDR3 is TGTGCCAGCAGCTCGGACAGGGGCCAGAATCAGCCCCAGCATTTT. Its translation is CASSSDRGQNQPQHF.

Details on this clonotype: A junction end diverges from the germline sequence, so it may reflect a read error. V gene TRBV28 combines with J gene TRBJ2-7, with 7 bases fitting TRBD2. There are 16 residues in the CDR3. Germline V gene lookup returns CDR1 MDHEN and CDR2 SYDVKM. The CDR3 nucleotides read TGTGCCGGCAGCCCTGCCCCAGCGGGATTCTGGTACGAGCAGTACTTC. Its protein is CAGSPAPAGFWYEQYF.

The sample holds many counts of this clonotype. Given a much more abundant clone one base away, this may be a read error. This rearrangement joins TRBV20-1 to TRBJ2-5; TRBD2 matches 12 bases. The trim removed 6 bases at V and 11 bases at J, leaving 13 bases unmatched. From germline, CDR1 is DFQATT and CDR2 SNEGSKA (reference sequence). The CDR3 has 14 amino acids. CDR3 residues: CSARTSGNYNEQYF. The CDR3 bases are TGCAGTGCCAGGACTAGCGGGAACTACAATGAGCAGTACTTC.

There are a few counts of this clonotype. The genes are TRBV20-1 and TRBJ2-1; D is unclear. The ends were cut back, 6 bases at V and 6 bases at J, with 18 bases in the middle. CDR3 length: 14 amino acids. The germline gives CDR1 DFQATT, CDR2 SNEGSKA (reference sequence). CDR3 coding DNA: TGCAGTGCCCAGTTGGCCCGAGGAACCAATGAGCAGTTCTTC. This gives the protein CSAQLARGTNEQFF.

In DNA, the CDR3 is TGTGCCAGCATTTTCGGGGATAGCGGAAGGATCACAGATACGCAGTATTTT. Residues: CASIFGDSGRITDTQYF. The chain recombines TRBV6-4 with TRBJ2-3; possibly TRBD2 for D (6 bases). The germline gives CDR1 MRHNA, CDR2 SNTAGT. V lost 7 bases to trimming and J lost 2 bases, with 22 bases between them. The CDR3 sequence is 17 residues long.

V and J are TRBV18 and TRBJ2-7, with TRBD2 identical over 8 bases. The germline V gene has CDR1 KGHSH and CDR2 LQKENI. CDR3 length: 14 residues. Trimming removed 6 bases from V and 5 bases from J; junction bases left unmatched: 9. The CDR3 sequence is CASSGRAGVDEQYF. CDR3 nucleotide sequence: TGTGCCAGCTCTGGGCGAGCGGGAGTGGACGAGCAGTACTTC.

The V call is TRBV27, the J call TRBJ2-7; 13 nucleotides line up with TRBD2. The germline CDR1 and CDR2 sequences are MNHEY and SMNVEV (reference sequence). With 3 bases clipped from V and 5 bases from J, the junction kept 4 bases outside the gene matches. This CDR3 spans 15 amino acids. CDR3 sequence reads: CASSFTGTSGDEQYF. The CDR3 nucleotides are TGTGCCAGCAGTTTCACAGGGACTAGCGGGGACGAGCAGTACTTC.

The chain couples TRBV24-1 to TRBJ2-5; TRBD1 aligns across 8 bases. The CDR3 has 15 residues. Germline CDR1 is KGHDR and CDR2 is SFDVKD. V shed 5 bases and J 2 bases; nucleotides not matched to a gene: 6. The CDR3 loop reads CATSAARGLQETQYF. CDR3 nucleotide sequence: TGTGCCACCAGTGCGGCCAGGGGGCTACAAGAGACCCAGTACTTC.

The chain carries TRBV7-9 and TRBJ2-5; 7 bases are a match to TRBD2. This CDR3 has 15 amino acids. Germline V gene data show CDR1 as SEHNR and CDR2 as FQNEAQ (reference sequence). Losses at the gene ends were 5 bases for V and 0 bases for J; bases not matched to a gene: 6. The CDR3 bases are TGTGCCAGCAGCACCTTTACTAGCGACCAAGAGACCCAGTACTTC. Protein sequence: CASSTFTSDQETQYF. Full variable domain (outside the CDR3, taken from reference TRBV7-9 and TRBJ2-5): DTGVSQNPRHKITKRGQNVTFRCDPISEHNRLYWYRQTLGQGPEFLTYFQNEAQLEKSRLLSDRFSAERPKGSFSTLEIQRTEQGDSAMYLCASSTFTSDQETQYFGPGTRLLVL.

V usage is TRBV20-1 and J usage is TRBJ2-1; D not resolved. This CDR3 is 13 amino acids long. CDR1 is DFQATT and CDR2 is SNEGSKA in the germline V gene (reference sequence). The V and J ends lost 8 bases and 7 bases respectively, with 18 bases between them. The DNA for the CDR3 is TGCAGTCCTGAAAAATCTGGAGCGAATGAGCAGTTCTTC. The encoded protein is CSPEKSGANEQFF.

This clonotype showed up just a few times. This chain uses TRBV24-1 with TRBJ2-7; a possible D gene is TRBD2 (5 bases). Judging by the DNA end, TRBJ2-5 fits better; the J call may be wrong. Germline loops: CDR1 KGHDR, CDR2 SFDVKD. The CDR3 sequence is 13 residues long. This CDR3 is CATSDSGFETQYF. The CDR3 DNA is TGTGCCACCAGTGATTCGGGATTCGAGACCCAGTACTTC.

The chain combines TRBV29-1 with TRBJ2-5; tentatively, D is TRBD1 (6 bases). Germline values: CDR1 SQVTM, CDR2 ANQGSEA. The CDR3 extends over 14 amino acids. V was clipped by 1 base and J by 11 bases, with 20 bases between them. CDR3 nucleotide sequence: TGCAGCGTTGAAGGATTACAGGGTAATTATGAGCAGTACTTC. Amino acids: CSVEGLQGNYEQYF.

There are a few counts of this clonotype. The chain joins TRBV20-1 to TRBJ2-1, with TRBD2 matching over 11 bases. The CDR3 loop spans 16 amino acids. The V gene's germline CDR1 is DFQATT and CDR2 SNEGSKA (reference sequence). Germline trimming cut 5 bases from V and 0 bases from J; bases unmatched to any gene: 6. The CDR3 here is CSASHSGRGSYNEQFF. In DNA, the CDR3 is TGCAGTGCTTCACATAGCGGGAGGGGCTCCTACAATGAGCAGTTCTTC.

This clonotype was counted between two and nine times. The rearrangement joins TRBV20-1 to TRBJ1-4; D unclear. This CDR3 is built from 14 residues. Trimming took 5 bases from V and 2 from J, leaving 12 bases between them. Per germline, CDR1 DFQATT and CDR2 SNEGSKA (reference sequence). CDR3 bases: TGCAGTGCTCCCTCTTCCGGGACTAATGAAAAACTGTTTTTT. Translation gives CSAPSSGTNEKLFF.